The 20 T cell receptor beta chains below come from one sample, sequenced in a study of blood T cells in healthy people across ages. With a J-beta primer mix and a sample-barcoded 5' primer, a second PCR ran about 7 to 11 cycles. TCRdb reprocessed the 5' RACE reads with MiXCR, giving one entry per CDR3 protein. The profile shows fewer than 950,000 distinct CDR3 sequences, approximately 55% of them singletons. Sequences were obtained from blood. The receptor set was obtained from a man aged 80 or over in good health.

V gene TRBV6-2 or TRBV6-3 combines with J gene TRBJ1-2, with unresolved D. The CDR3 has 13 amino acids. V shed 2 bases and J shed 4 bases, with 8 bases lying between them. Germline CDR1 MNHEY, CDR2 SVGEGT. For the CDR3, the DNA is TGTGCCAGCAGTTACCTCCGGAGCTATGGCTACACCTTC. Its translation is CASSYLRSYGYTF.

This clonotype was seen more than once but under ten times. The chain links TRBV5-1 to TRBJ2-5; no reliable D call. The CDR3 runs to 15 residues. The ends were cut back, 4 bases at V and 11 bases at J, with 24 bases in the middle. The germline CDR1 and CDR2 sequences are SGHRS and YFSETQ. CDR3 in amino acids: CASSPSVVETREQYF. DNA of the CDR3: TGCGCCAGCAGCCCCAGTGTTGTCGAGACCCGAGAGCAGTACTTC. The whole variable domain, remainder taken from reference TRBV5-1 and TRBJ2-5, is KAGVTQTPRYLIKTRGQQVTLSCSPISGHRSVSWYQQTPGQGLQFLFEYFSETQRNKGNFPGRFSGRQFSNSRSEMNVSTLELGDSALYLCASSPSVVETREQYFGPGTRLLVL.

The chain joins TRBV11-1 to TRBJ2-5, with TRBD2 matching over 8 bases. Matching the DNA end better, TRBJ2-7 makes the J call doubtful. The CDR3 runs to 13 residues. Germline-derived CDR1 and CDR2 are SGHAT and FQDESV (reference sequence). CDR3 coding DNA: TGTGCCAGCAGCTTGGGTGCGGGAGGCGAGCAGTACTTC. Encoded protein: CASSLGAGGEQYF.

This rearrangement joins TRBV29-1 to TRBJ2-5; tentatively, D is TRBD1 (6 bases). The CDR3 contains 13 residues. Germline CDR1 and CDR2: SQVTM and ANQGSEA. Trimming left V 5 bases short and J 4 bases short, with 14 bases between. The CDR3 sequence is CSVFQGFGETQYF. For the CDR3, the DNA is TGCAGCGTTTTTCAGGGGTTCGGAGAGACCCAGTACTTC.

This clonotype was seen a handful of times. In DNA form, the CDR3 reads TGTGCCAGCAGTTTGACCAGTCAGCCCCAGCATTTT. Encoded protein: CASSLTSQPQHF. The chain employs TRBV28 and TRBJ1-5; D remains ambiguous. The V gene lost 3 bases and the J gene lost 6 bases, with 6 bases spanning the gap. This CDR3 has 12 residues. Germline lookup yields CDR1 MDHEN and CDR2 SYDVKM.

This clonotype has a single count. This sequence joins TRBV12-3 or TRBV12-4 and TRBJ1-5; the match to TRBD1 covers 9 bases. This CDR3 is 16 amino acids long. After removal of 4 bases from V and 2 bases from J, the junction contained 6 bases not matched to a gene. The DNA of the CDR3 is TGTGCCAGCAGTTCATGGCGGGACAGGGGCAATCAGCCCCAGCATTTT. Its translation: CASSSWRDRGNQPQHF.

The V gene is TRBV27, the J gene TRBJ2-5; D is uncertain. V lost 2 bases and J lost 4, with 11 bases in between. This CDR3 contains 14 residues. Germline V gives CDR1 MNHEY, CDR2 SMNVEV (reference sequence). CDR3 sequence: CASSLRPEVETQYF. The CDR3 DNA reads TGTGCCAGCAGTTTAAGGCCAGAAGTAGAGACCCAGTACTTC.

This clonotype appeared once. The V and J genes are TRBV6-1 and TRBJ2-7; unclear D gene. The CDR3 runs 14 residues. V was trimmed by 8 bases and J by 1 base, leaving 15 bases between them. Germline V CDR1 and CDR2: MNHNS, SASEGT. The CDR3 nucleotides read TGTGCCAGCCGTGGGGTGCGGTTTTCCTACGAGCAGTACTTC. Protein: CASRGVRFSYEQYF.

The J gene is TRBJ2-1, the V gene TRBV11-1; 10 bases match TRBD2. The J call may be wrong; the DNA end is better matched by TRBJ2-7. CDR1 is SGHAT, CDR2 FQDESV, per germline (reference sequence). The CDR3 loop spans 15 amino acids. DNA of the CDR3: TGTGCCAGCAGACAAGCGGGAGGGCTCTACAATGAGCAGTACTTC. Protein: CASRQAGGLYNEQYF.

The chain links TRBV20-1 to TRBJ2-1; no reliable D call. The germline CDR1 and CDR2 sequences are DFQATT and SNEGSKA (reference sequence). This CDR3 comprises 15 residues. The germline V and J ends were trimmed by 3 bases and 10 bases, with 22 bases remaining between them. CDR3 sequence reads: CSASPLAIAKYEQFF. Here the CDR3 DNA reads TGCAGTGCTAGCCCCTTGGCTATTGCTAAGTACGAGCAGTTCTTC.

The chain employs TRBV10-3 and TRBJ2-5; D could derive from TRBD1 or TRBD2 (6 bases each). The V gene lost 6 bases and the J gene lost 11 bases, with 22 bases spanning the gap. Germline assignment: CDR1 ENHRY and CDR2 SYGVKD. The CDR3 consists of 14 residues. Here the CDR3 reads CAISRDSEKGEQYF. The CDR3 region has the DNA TGTGCCATCAGCCGGGACTCAGAAAAGGGGGAGCAGTACTTC.

Here the CDR3 DNA reads TGTGCCAGCACCCAACGAGGGGGGACCCAGTACTTC. Amino acids: CASTQRGGTQYF. V and J are TRBV12-3 or TRBV12-4 and TRBJ2-5; TRBD1 is a possible D gene (6 bases). Between the trimmed V and J ends, which lost 7 bases and 7 bases, there was a span of 13 bases. There are 12 residues in the CDR3.

The CDR3 protein is CASIGGTVPYEQYF. In DNA, the CDR3 is TGTGCCAGTATTGGGGGGACAGTCCCCTACGAGCAGTACTTC. The V and J genes are TRBV2 and TRBJ2-7; possibly TRBD1 for D (7 bases). CDR3 length equals 14 residues. V lost 9 bases to trimming and J lost 2 bases, with 17 bases between them. Germline V gene sequence: CDR1 SNHLY, CDR2 FYNNEI.

The V call is TRBV2, the J call TRBJ2-3, with 8 bases fitting TRBD2. V trimming: 3 bases; J trimming: 14 bases; junction bases outside the gene matches: 16. CDR3 size: 15 residues. The V gene's germline CDR1 is SNHLY and CDR2 FYNNEI. The CDR3 DNA is TGTGCCAGCAGTGAGCGGCCCCTCCTAGCGGGCAGGGCGTATTTT. Residues: CASSERPLLAGRAYF.

The chain recombines TRBV4-1 with TRBJ2-1, with TRBD2 as a possible D gene (7 bases). The V end lost 1 base, the J end lost 8 bases, and 12 bases lay between the germline ends. CDR1 and CDR2 from the germline V gene are MGHRA and YSYEKL. This CDR3 is built from 14 residues. DNA for the CDR3: TGCGCCAGCAGCCAAGGAACGGGGGGCGATGAGCAGTTCTTC. Amino acid sequence: CASSQGTGGDEQFF.

The rearrangement links TRBV11-2 to TRBJ2-1, with TRBD2 as a possible D gene (6 bases). The CDR3 loop spans 15 amino acids. Germline V gene data show CDR1 as SGHAT and CDR2 as FQNNGV. V lost 2 bases to trimming and J lost 11 bases, with 19 bases between them. CDR3 nucleotides: TGTGCCAGCAGCTTAACCCGGGACTCTTTAGGCCAGCAGTTCTTC. This codes for CASSLTRDSLGQQFF.

The CDR3 region has the DNA TGTGCCAGCAGGCCGACAGGGGGCATGTACCAAGAGACCCAGTACTTC. This sequence encodes CASRPTGGMYQETQYF. This chain joins TRBV7-9 and TRBJ2-5; 10 bases map to TRBD1. Germline trimming cut 6 bases from V and 0 bases from J; bases unmatched to any gene: 7. Germline values: CDR1 SEHNR, CDR2 FQNEAQ (reference sequence). This CDR3 region has 16 residues.

As concerns this clonotype: This likely comes from a read error, as the CDR3 has no conserved phenylalanine or tryptophan at its end. It is unclear where the CDR3 begins or ends on the DNA, so no DNA is shown, and the CDR3 is as TCRdb lists it. This chain joins TRBV29-1 and TRBJ2-3; TRBD1 is the table's D call, not checked against the DNA. Looked up from germline, CDR1 is SQVTM and CDR2 is ANQGSEA. The CDR3 contains 12 residues when both ends are counted. CDR3 in amino acids: CSARGQANSYEH.

This chain joins TRBV5-6 and TRBJ1-2; D may be TRBD1 (5 bases). CDR1 is SGHDT, CDR2 YYEEEE, per germline. This CDR3 contains 13 residues. Trimming removed 4 bases from V and 8 bases from J, with 15 bases in between. This CDR3 is CASSPGPREGYTF. The CDR3 nucleotides read TGTGCCAGCAGCCCAGGGCCGAGGGAAGGCTACACCTTC.

This sequence joins TRBV20-1 and TRBJ2-1; D is perhaps TRBD1 (5 bases). The germline V and J ends were trimmed by 0 bases and 7 bases, with 16 bases remaining between them. CDR3 length: 15 residues. Germline CDR1 reads DFQATT; CDR2 reads SNEGSKA (reference sequence). CDR3 nucleotide sequence: TGCAGTGCTAGAGATCCGGCAGGTGCAGGGAATGAGCAGTTCTTC. Translating it yields CSARDPAGAGNEQFF.